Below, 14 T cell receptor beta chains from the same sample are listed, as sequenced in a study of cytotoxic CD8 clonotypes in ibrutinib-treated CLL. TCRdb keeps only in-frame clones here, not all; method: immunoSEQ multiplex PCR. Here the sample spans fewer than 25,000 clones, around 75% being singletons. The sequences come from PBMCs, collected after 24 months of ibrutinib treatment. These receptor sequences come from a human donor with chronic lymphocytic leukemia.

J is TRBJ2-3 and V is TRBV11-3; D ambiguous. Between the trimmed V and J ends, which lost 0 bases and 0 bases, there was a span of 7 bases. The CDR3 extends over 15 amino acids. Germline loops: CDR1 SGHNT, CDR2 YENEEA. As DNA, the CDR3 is TGTGCCAGCAGCTTAGAGGGATTCAGCACAGATACGCAGTATTTT. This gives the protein CASSLEGFSTDTQYF. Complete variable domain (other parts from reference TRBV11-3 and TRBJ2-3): EAGVVQSPRYKIIEKKQPVAFWCNPISGHNTLYWYLQNLGQGPELLIRYENEEAVDDSQLPKDRFSAERLKGVDSTLKIQPAELGDSAVYLCASSLEGFSTDTQYFGPGTRLTVL.

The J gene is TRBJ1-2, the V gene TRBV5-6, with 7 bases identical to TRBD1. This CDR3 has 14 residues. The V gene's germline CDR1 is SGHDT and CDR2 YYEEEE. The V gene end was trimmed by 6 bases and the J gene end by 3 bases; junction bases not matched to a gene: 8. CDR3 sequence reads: CASTQTGLDYGYTF. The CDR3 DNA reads TGTGCCAGCACCCAGACAGGGTTGGACTATGGCTACACCTTC. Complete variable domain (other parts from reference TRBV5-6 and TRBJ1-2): DAGVTQSPTHLIKTRGQQVTLRCSPKSGHDTVSWYQQALGQGPQFIFQYYEEEERQRGNFPDRFSGHQFPNYSSELNVNALLLGDSALYLCASTQTGLDYGYTFGSGTRLTVV.

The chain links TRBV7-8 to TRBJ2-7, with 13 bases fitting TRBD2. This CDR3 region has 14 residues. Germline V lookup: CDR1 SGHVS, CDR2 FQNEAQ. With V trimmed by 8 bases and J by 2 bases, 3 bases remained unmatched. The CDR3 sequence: CASATSGGTYEQYF. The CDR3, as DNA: TGTGCCAGCGCGACTAGCGGGGGGACCTACGAGCAGTACTTC. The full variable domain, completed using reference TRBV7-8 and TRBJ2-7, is GAGVSQSPRYKVAKRGQDVALRCDPISGHVSLFWYQQALGQGPEFLTYFQNEAQLDKSGLPSDRFFAERPEGSVSTLKIQRTQQEDSAVYLCASATSGGTYEQYFGPGTRLTVT.

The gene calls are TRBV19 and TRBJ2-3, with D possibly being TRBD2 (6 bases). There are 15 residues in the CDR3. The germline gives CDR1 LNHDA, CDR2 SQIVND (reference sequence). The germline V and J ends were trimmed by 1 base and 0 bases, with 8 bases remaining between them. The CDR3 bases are TGTGCCAGTAGTATAGCGGGGACTAGCACAGATACGCAGTATTTT. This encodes CASSIAGTSTDTQYF.

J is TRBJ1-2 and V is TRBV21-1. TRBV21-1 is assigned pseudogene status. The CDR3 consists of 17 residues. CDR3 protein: CASSKKWEGGNNYGYTF. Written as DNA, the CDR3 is TGTGCCAGCAGCAAAAAATGGGAGGGCGGGAATAACTATGGCTACACCTTC.

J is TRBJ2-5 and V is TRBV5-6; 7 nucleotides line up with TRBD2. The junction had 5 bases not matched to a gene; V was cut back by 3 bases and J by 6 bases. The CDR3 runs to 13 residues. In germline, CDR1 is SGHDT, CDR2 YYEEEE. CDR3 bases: TGTGCCAGCAGCTGGGGAGGGGCGAAGACCCAGTACTTC. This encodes CASSWGGAKTQYF.

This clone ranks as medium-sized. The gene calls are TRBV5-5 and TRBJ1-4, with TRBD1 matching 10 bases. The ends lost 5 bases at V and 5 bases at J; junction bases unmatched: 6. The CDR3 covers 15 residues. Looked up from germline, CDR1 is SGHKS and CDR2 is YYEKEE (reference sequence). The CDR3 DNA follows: TGTGCCAGCAGTTTTCCGGGACAGGGGAATGAAAAACTGTTTTTT. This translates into CASSFPGQGNEKLFF. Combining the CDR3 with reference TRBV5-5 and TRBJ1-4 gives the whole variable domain DAGVTQSPTHLIKTRGQQVTLRCSPISGHKSVSWYQQVLGQGPQFIFQYYEKEERGRGNFPDRFSARQFPNYSSELNVNALLLGDSALYLCASSFPGQGNEKLFFGSGTQLSVL.

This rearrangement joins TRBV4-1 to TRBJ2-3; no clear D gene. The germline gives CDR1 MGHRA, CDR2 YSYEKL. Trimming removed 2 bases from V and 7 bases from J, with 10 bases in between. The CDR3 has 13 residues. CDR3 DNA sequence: TGCGCCAGCAGCCAATGGGAAGGGAATACGCAGTATTTT. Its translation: CASSQWEGNTQYF.

In DNA form, the CDR3 reads TGTGCCAGCAGCTTGTTGGGGGGCGGGTCCACAGATACGCAGTATTTT. Encoded protein: CASSLLGGGSTDTQYF. The chain joins TRBV5-4 to TRBJ2-3; either TRBD1 or TRBD2 may fit D (6 bases each). From germline, CDR1 is SGHNT and CDR2 YYREEE (reference sequence). CDR3 length: 16 residues. Trimming left V 1 base short and J 2 bases short, with 14 bases between. The whole variable domain, remainder taken from reference TRBV5-4 and TRBJ2-3, is ETGVTQSPTHLIKTRGQQVTLRCSSQSGHNTVSWYQQALGQGPQFIFQYYREEENGRGNFPPRFSGLQFPNYSSELNVNALELDDSALYLCASSLLGGGSTDTQYFGPGTRLTVL.

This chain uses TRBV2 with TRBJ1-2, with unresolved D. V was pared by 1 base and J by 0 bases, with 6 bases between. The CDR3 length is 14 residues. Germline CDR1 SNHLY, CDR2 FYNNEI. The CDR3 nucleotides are TGTGCCAGCAGTGAAGAGACCTCTAACTATGGCTACACCTTC. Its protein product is CASSEETSNYGYTF. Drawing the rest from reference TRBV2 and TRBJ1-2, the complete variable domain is EPEVTQTPSHQVTQMGQEVILRCVPISNHLYFYWYRQILGQKVEFLVSFYNNEISEKSEIFDDQFSVERPDGSNFTLKIRSTKLEDSAMYFCASSEETSNYGYTFGSGTRLTVV.

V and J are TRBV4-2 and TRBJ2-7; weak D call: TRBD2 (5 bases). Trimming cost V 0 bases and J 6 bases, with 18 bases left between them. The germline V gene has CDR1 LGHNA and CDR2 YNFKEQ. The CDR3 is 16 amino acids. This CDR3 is CASSQDSISTSGEQYF. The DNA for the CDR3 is TGTGCCAGCAGCCAAGATAGTATTAGCACGAGCGGCGAGCAGTACTTC.

The CDR3 bases are TGTGCCAGCAGCCCCCGCGTTAGGGGAGACACTGAAGCTTTCTTT. Residues: CASSPRVRGDTEAFF. The rearrangement uses TRBV11-2 and TRBJ1-1; D may be TRBD1 (5 bases). The V and J ends lost 5 bases and 3 bases respectively, with 16 bases between them. Germline V lookup: CDR1 SGHAT, CDR2 FQNNGV. This CDR3 has 15 amino acids.

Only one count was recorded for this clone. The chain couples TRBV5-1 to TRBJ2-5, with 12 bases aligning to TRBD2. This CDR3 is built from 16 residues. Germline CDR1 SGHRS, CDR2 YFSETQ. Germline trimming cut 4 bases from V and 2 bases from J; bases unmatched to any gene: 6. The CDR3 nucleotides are TGCGCCAGCAGCGAAGGGACTAGCGGGCCTCAAGAGACCCAGTACTTC. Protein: CASSEGTSGPQETQYF.

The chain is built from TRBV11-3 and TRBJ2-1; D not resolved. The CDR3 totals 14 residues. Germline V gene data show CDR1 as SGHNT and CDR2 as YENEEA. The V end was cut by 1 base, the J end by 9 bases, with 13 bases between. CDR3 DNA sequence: TGTGCCAGCAGCTTAGGCCAGCTGAGGAGTGAGCAGTTCTTC. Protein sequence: CASSLGQLRSEQFF.